These 10 T cell receptor beta chains share one sample of origin, sequenced in a study of graft-versus-host responses after intestinal transplantation. Their antigen targets remain unknown. Profiling relied on immunoSEQ multiplex PCR, and the TCRdb table lists in-frame clones only, not all of them. Seen here are approximately 130,000 clones, around nine tenths observed once, and the top ten hold over 0.15%. The material was unstimulated CD4+ T cells sorted from spleen or lymph node cells, obtained before intestinal transplant. The receptors were gathered from a human donor who received an intestinal transplant.

The chain is built from TRBV4-1 and TRBJ1-3, with a tentative D call TRBD1 (6 bases). CDR1 and CDR2 from the germline V gene are MGHRA and YSYEKL. Trimming pared 0 bases from V and 0 bases from J, leaving 9 bases between. This CDR3 has 16 residues. The CDR3 region is CASSQEGGGSGNTIYF. The CDR3 nucleotides are TGCGCCAGCAGCCAAGAGGGGGGCGGCTCTGGAAACACCATATATTTT.

This sequence joins TRBV6-6 and TRBJ2-5; 10 bases agree with TRBD2. V lost 7 bases and J lost 2; bases outside the gene matches: 10. There are 16 residues in the CDR3. Per the germline V gene, CDR1 is MNHNY and CDR2 is SVGAGI (reference sequence). The CDR3 DNA reads TGTGCCAGCAAAGGGATAGCGGGGGGACAGCAAGAGACCCAGTACTTC. Translation: CASKGIAGGQQETQYF.

The V call is TRBV30, the J call TRBJ2-7, with TRBD2 as a possible D gene (7 bases). The CDR3 has 15 residues. The ends were cut back, 0 bases at V and 6 bases at J, with 18 bases in the middle. Germline assignment: CDR1 GTSNPN and CDR2 SVGIG (reference sequence). The CDR3 region is CAWSVQAGALLEQYF. DNA for the CDR3: TGTGCCTGGAGTGTACAGGCGGGGGCACTCCTCGAGCAGTACTTC.

This clone occurred once. The chain carries TRBV5-1 and TRBJ1-1; possible D gene TRBD1, 5 bases. The CDR3 has 14 amino acids. V lost 4 bases and J lost 3, with 13 bases in between. Germline V gene data show CDR1 as SGHRS and CDR2 as YFSETQ. As DNA, the CDR3 is TGCGCCAGCAGCAGGGGCAGGGAGGACACTGAAGCTTTCTTT. Residues: CASSRGREDTEAFF.

The chain carries TRBV5-1 and TRBJ2-7; D unresolved. Germline V gene sequence: CDR1 SGHRS, CDR2 YFSETQ. The CDR3 is 12 amino acids. V gave up 3 bases and J gave up 1 base, with 5 bases separating them. The CDR3 DNA is TGCGCCAGCAGCTGGGGTTCCTACGAGCAGTACTTC. Protein: CASSWGSYEQYF.

The gene calls are TRBV27 and TRBJ2-7; D might be TRBD2 (6 bases). Per germline, CDR1 MNHEY and CDR2 SMNVEV (reference sequence). This CDR3 comprises 15 residues. Trimming removed 3 bases from V and 0 bases from J, with 12 bases in between. CDR3 in amino acids: CASSFGAGSSYEQYF. The CDR3 DNA reads TGTGCCAGCAGTTTTGGGGCGGGGAGCTCCTACGAGCAGTACTTC.

The V and J genes are TRBV4-2 and TRBJ2-5, with a possible D match to TRBD2 (7 bases). The V gene's germline CDR1 is LGHNA and CDR2 YNFKEQ. There are 15 residues in the CDR3. V lost 1 base to trimming and J lost 4 bases, with 13 bases between them. CDR3 nucleotides: TGTGCCAGCAGCCAAGGCGGGGGCCCCGTAGAGACCCAGTACTTC. Protein: CASSQGGGPVETQYF.

This chain connects TRBV29-1 to TRBJ2-7; 10 nucleotides match TRBD2. The germline gives CDR1 SQVTM, CDR2 ANQGSEA. V lost 4 bases to trimming and J lost 2 bases; unmatched junction nucleotides: 2. This CDR3 is built from 13 residues. CDR3 loop: CSVASGGTYEQYF. Here the CDR3 DNA reads TGCAGCGTTGCTAGCGGGGGAACCTACGAGCAGTACTTC.

This chain uses TRBV6-5 with TRBJ1-2; TRBD1 might be the D (5 bases). This CDR3 has 13 amino acids. Trimming pared 4 bases from V and 4 bases from J, leaving 10 bases between. Germline lookup yields CDR1 MNHEY and CDR2 SVGAGI. The CDR3 DNA is TGTGCCAGCAGTTGGTCCGGGGCCTATGGCTACACCTTC. Protein: CASSWSGAYGYTF.

V gene TRBV29-1 combines with J gene TRBJ2-1; TRBD2 agrees at 8 bases. The CDR3 has 15 amino acids. Germline assignment: CDR1 SQVTM and CDR2 ANQGSEA. J gave up 2 bases and V 1 base, and 4 bases lay outside the gene matches. DNA of the CDR3: TGCAGCGTTGAAGCGGGCGGGGGGACCTACAATGAGCAGTTCTTC. It translates to CSVEAGGGTYNEQFF.